This T cell receptor beta chain was found in a study of neoadjuvant anti-PD-1 for oral cavity cancer. The CDR3 has 17 residues. CDR1 SEHNR and CDR2 FQNEAQ come from the germline V gene (reference sequence). V shed 1 base, J shed 12 bases, and the junction held 11 bases outside the gene matches. Repertoires were generated with immunoSEQ multiplex PCR, while TCRdb's copy carries only in-frame clones and drops some. The sample holds 10,000 to 11,000 clones, approximately 52% seen once. This receptor was taken from a person aged 35-79 years with oral cavity squamous cell carcinoma. This chain connects TRBV7-9 to TRBJ2-1, with 14 bases aligning to TRBD2. The sequencing used tumor tissue, collected before nivolumab (anti-PD-1) treatment. The CDR3 spells CASSLVVGLAGETGQFF. The CDR3 coding sequence is TGTGCCAGCAGCTTAGTAGTGGGACTAGCGGGGGAAACGGGGCAGTTCTTC.